The rows below give T cell receptor beta chains drawn from one sample of a study of breast tumors, draining lymph nodes, adjacent tissues. TCRdb reanalysed the multiplex PCR reads using MiXCR and keeps one entry per CDR3 protein. Of around 120,000 distinct CDR3 sequences in the sample, about 20% were seen once. Specimen: axillary lymph node tissue. The source is a female donor with breast cancer. Some clones in this sample may be carry-over from other donors' samples. Each CDR3 is given with its conserved first and last residue. A D gene is named only where the DNA matches it firmly. Clone size is given for some rows only: seen once, a few or many times, or a class if the clone is expanded.

few,TRBD1,TRBV5-6,TRBJ1-5,CASSLGTGVGHNQPQHF,TGTGCCAGCAGCCTGGGGACAGGGGTGGGGCACAATCAGCCCCAGCATTTT
many,NA,TRBV15,TRBJ1-5,CATSSLAASNQPQHF,TGTGCCACCAGCAGCCTAGCGGCTAGCAATCAGCCCCAGCATTTT
few,TRBD2,TRBV3-1,TRBJ2-7,CASSPSGGGYEQYF,TGTGCCAGCAGCCCTAGCGGGGGAGGGTACGAGCAGTACTTC
NA,NA,TRBV6-2/TRBV6-3,TRBJ2-5,CASSLYGAVRETQYF,TGTGCCAGCAGTTTATACGGCGCGGTTAGGGAGACCCAGTACTTC
many,NA,TRBV6-5,TRBJ2-1,CASSYSIYGGGEQFF,TGTGCCAGCAGTTACTCGATTTATGGGGGCGGTGAGCAGTTCTTC
many,NA,TRBV19,TRBJ2-2,CASSISTLNTGELFF,TGTGCCAGTAGTATATCGACTCTGAACACCGGGGAGCTGTTTTTT
many,NA,TRBV7-8,TRBJ2-6,CASSAYMGTGANVLTF,TGTGCCAGCAGCGCATACATGGGGACTGGGGCCAACGTCCTGACTTTC
many,NA,TRBV24-1,TRBJ2-5,CATSDDRGRGGVETQYF,TGTGCCACCAGTGATGACCGCGGCAGGGGTGGAGTGGAGACCCAGTACTTC
many,NA,TRBV4-1,TRBJ2-7,CASSQGAGPRSLGYEQYF,TGCGCCAGCAGCCAAGGGGCCGGACCCCGTAGTTTAGGCTACGAGCAGTACTTC
many,NA,TRBV10-3,TRBJ2-7,CASVPEGVSYEQYF,TGTGCCTCCGTCCCCGAGGGTGTCTCCTACGAGCAGTACTTC
many,NA,TRBV5-1,TRBJ2-1,CASSRAGSSYNEQFF,TGCGCCAGCAGTCGGGCGGGTAGCTCCTACAATGAGCAGTTCTTC
many,TRBD2,TRBV5-1,TRBJ2-1,CASSFTSGAYNEQFF,TGCGCCAGCAGCTTTACTAGCGGAGCTTACAATGAGCAGTTCTTC
NA,NA,TRBV7-2,TRBJ1-1,CASSSRRDGTEAFF,TGTGCCAGCAGCTCACGACGGGACGGCACTGAAGCTTTCTTT
many,NA,TRBV5-4,TRBJ2-2,CASSDTTGELFF,TGTGCCAGCAGCGACACCACCGGGGAGCTGTTTTTT
many,TRBD1,TRBV6-1,TRBJ1-3,CASRDAGGPGNTIYF,TGTGCCAGCAGGGACGCAGGGGGACCTGGAAACACCATATATTTT
many,TRBD1,TRBV28,TRBJ1-6,CASRDAGTGLNSPLHF,TGTGCCAGCAGGGATGCCGGGACAGGGCTCAATTCACCCCTCCACTTT
many,TRBD2,TRBV5-8,TRBJ2-1,CASSLGTSGLNEQFF,TGTGCCAGCAGCTTGGGGACTAGCGGGTTAAATGAGCAGTTCTTC
NA,TRBD2,TRBV3-1,TRBJ2-1,CASSRTPGLAGLNEQFF,TGTGCCAGCAGCCGTACACCGGGACTAGCGGGACTCAATGAGCAGTTCTTC
many,NA,TRBV19,TRBJ2-7,CASRQGPSYEQYF,TGTGCCAGTAGGCAGGGCCCCTCCTACGAGCAGTACTTC
few,TRBD1,TRBV19,TRBJ2-3,CASTLTGVGTDTQYF,TGTGCCAGTACCCTGACAGGGGTAGGCACAGATACGCAGTATTTT
many,TRBD1,TRBV6-1,TRBJ1-5,CASSTTGEGAQPQHF,TGTGCCAGCAGTACTACAGGGGAGGGCGCCCAGCCCCAGCATTTT
many,TRBD2,TRBV7-3,TRBJ2-4,CASSPGGPAKNIQYF,TGTGCCAGCAGCCCGGGGGGGCCGGCCAAAAACATTCAGTACTTC
many,NA,TRBV15,TRBJ2-7,CATSRESVSRRQYF,TGTGCCACCAGCAGAGAGTCGGTATCCCGACGGCAGTACTTC
NA,TRBD2,TRBV18,TRBJ2-5,CASSPLGLAGEGETQYF,TGTGCCAGCTCACCACTGGGACTAGCGGGAGAGGGAGAGACCCAGTACTTC
many,NA,TRBV24-1,TRBJ2-7,CATSDLTEQYF,TGTGCCACCAGTGATTTGACCGAGCAGTACTTC
many,NA,TRBV3-1,TRBJ2-1,CASSQPYEQFF,TGTGCCAGCAGCCAACCTTATGAGCAGTTCTTC
many,TRBD1,TRBV2,TRBJ2-5,CASSETTGDQETQYF,TGTGCCAGCAGTGAAACTACAGGGGACCAAGAGACCCAGTACTTC
many,TRBD2,TRBV7-9,TRBJ2-2,CASSDTSGARGELFF,TGTGCCAGCAGCGATACTAGCGGGGCACGCGGGGAGCTGTTTTTT
NA,NA,TRBV27,TRBJ2-7,CASSSRGLDEQYF,TGTGCCAGCAGTTCCCGTGGTTTGGATGAGCAGTACTTC
many,TRBD2,TRBV5-6,TRBJ2-3,CASSLGLAGITDTQYF,TGTGCCAGCAGCTTGGGGCTAGCGGGAATCACAGATACGCAGTATTTT
many,NA,TRBV27,TRBJ2-3,CASTQKTQYF,TGTGCCAGCACCCAGAAAACGCAGTATTTT
many,TRBD1,TRBV5-5,TRBJ2-7,CASSPGTGGLSSYEQYF,TGTGCCAGCAGCCCAGGGACAGGGGGTTTGAGCTCCTACGAGCAGTACTTC
few,NA,TRBV18,TRBJ1-5,CASSPQENQPQHF,TGTGCCAGCTCACCACAGGAAAATCAGCCCCAGCATTTT
NA,TRBD1,TRBV28,TRBJ2-5,CASIPGGTSQETQYF,TGTGCCAGCATCCCAGGGGGCACGAGCCAAGAGACCCAGTATTTC
many,NA,TRBV20-1,TRBJ2-7,CSASGTGLRGEQYF,TGCAGTGCTAGCGGTACAGGGCTTCGGGGCGAGCAGTACTTC
many,NA,TRBV20-1,TRBJ2-1,CSARYPGIEQFF,TGCAGTGCTAGATACCCGGGTATTGAGCAGTTCTTC
many,NA,TRBV2,TRBJ2-1,CASRDQSSSYNEQFF,TGTGCCAGCAGGGACCAGTCCAGCTCCTACAATGAGCAGTTCTTC
NA,NA,TRBV7-3,TRBJ1-1,CASSLFPAGGPGSTTEAFF,TGTGCCAGCAGCTTATTCCCTGCGGGAGGGCCCGGGAGTACCACTGAAGCTTTCTTT
many,NA,TRBV24-1,TRBJ1-3,CATSDSTVSGNTIYF,TGTGCCACCAGTGATAGCACAGTCTCTGGAAACACCATATATTTT
many,NA,TRBV5-1,TRBJ1-6,CASSFNQGGHNSPLHF,TGCGCCAGCAGCTTTAACCAGGGCGGCCATAATTCACCCCTCCACTTT
few,NA,TRBV5-4,TRBJ2-1,CASSSASDSYNEQFF,TGTGCCAGCAGCTCCGCCTCTGACAGTTACAATGAGCAGTTCTTC
many,NA,TRBV9,TRBJ2-7,CASSPTTGRREQYF,TGTGCCAGCAGCCCCACGACAGGGAGGAGAGAGCAGTACTTC
NA,NA,TRBV11-2,TRBJ1-4,CASSLETVYEKLFF,TGTGCCAGCAGCTTAGAGACAGTATATGAAAAACTGTTTTTT
many,NA,TRBV4-2,TRBJ2-6,CASSQDSWGVSGANVLTF,TGTGCCAGCAGCCAAGATTCTTGGGGCGTCTCTGGGGCCAACGTCCTGACTTTC
many,NA,TRBV5-1,TRBJ2-5,CASSLGLRRGETQYF,TGCGCCAGCAGCTTGGGTTTGCGACGGGGAGAGACCCAGTACTTC
many,NA,TRBV5-1,TRBJ1-2,CASSQDRDGYGYTF,TGCGCCAGCAGCCAGGACCGGGACGGGTATGGCTACACCTTC
many,NA,TRBV5-5,TRBJ2-7,CASSRGTGPYEQYF,TGTGCCAGCAGCCGAGGGACTGGACCCTACGAGCAGTACTTC
many,NA,TRBV6-5,TRBJ1-6,CASSLRGSLNSPLHF,TGTGCCAGCAGTCTTCGGGGGAGCCTTAATTCACCCCTCCACTTT
many,TRBD1,TRBV20-1,TRBJ1-5,CSARQGAGQPQHF,TGCAGTGCCCGACAGGGGGCAGGACAGCCCCAGCATTTT
many,NA,TRBV2,TRBJ2-5,CASRVLQTQYF,TGTGCCAGCAGGGTTTTACAGACCCAGTACTTC
NA,NA,TRBV30,TRBJ1-2,CAWSVGGFGYTF,TGTGCCTGGAGTGTTGGGGGTTTTGGCTACACCTTC
few,NA,TRBV7-9,TRBJ2-5,CASSFSVLAQEAQYF,TGTGCCAGCAGCTTTTCAGTCCTAGCTCAAGAGGCCCAGTACTTC